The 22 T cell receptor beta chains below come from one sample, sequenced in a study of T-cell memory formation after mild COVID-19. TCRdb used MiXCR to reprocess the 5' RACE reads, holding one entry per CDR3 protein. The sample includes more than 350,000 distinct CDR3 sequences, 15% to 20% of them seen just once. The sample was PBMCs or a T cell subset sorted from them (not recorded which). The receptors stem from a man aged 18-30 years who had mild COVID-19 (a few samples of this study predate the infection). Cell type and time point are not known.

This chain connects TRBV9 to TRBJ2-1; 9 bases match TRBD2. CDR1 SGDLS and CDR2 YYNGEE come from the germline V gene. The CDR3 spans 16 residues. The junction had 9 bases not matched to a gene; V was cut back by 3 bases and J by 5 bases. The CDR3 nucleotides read TGTGCCAGCAGCGCCGAGGGTAGCGGGAGCCACAATGAGCAGTTCTTC. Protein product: CASSAEGSGSHNEQFF.

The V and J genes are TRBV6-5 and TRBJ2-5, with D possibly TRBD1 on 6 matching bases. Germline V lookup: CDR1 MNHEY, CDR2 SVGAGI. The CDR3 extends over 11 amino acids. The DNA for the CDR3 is TGTGCAACCAACAGGGAAGAGACCCAGTACTTC. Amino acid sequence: CATNREETQYF.

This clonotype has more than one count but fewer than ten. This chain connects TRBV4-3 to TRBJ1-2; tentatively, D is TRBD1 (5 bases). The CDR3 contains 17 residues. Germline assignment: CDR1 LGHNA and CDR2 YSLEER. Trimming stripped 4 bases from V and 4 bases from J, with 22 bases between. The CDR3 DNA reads TGCGCCAGCAGCCCTACCTTAATGCAGGGCTTTATCTATGGCTACACCTTC. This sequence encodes CASSPTLMQGFIYGYTF.

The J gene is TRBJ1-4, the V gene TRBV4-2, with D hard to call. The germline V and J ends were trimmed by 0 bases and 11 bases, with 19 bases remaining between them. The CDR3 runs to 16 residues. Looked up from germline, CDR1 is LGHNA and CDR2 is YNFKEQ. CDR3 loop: CASSQEMGPGYWKLFF. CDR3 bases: TGTGCCAGCAGCCAAGAAATGGGCCCCGGTTACTGGAAACTGTTTTTT.

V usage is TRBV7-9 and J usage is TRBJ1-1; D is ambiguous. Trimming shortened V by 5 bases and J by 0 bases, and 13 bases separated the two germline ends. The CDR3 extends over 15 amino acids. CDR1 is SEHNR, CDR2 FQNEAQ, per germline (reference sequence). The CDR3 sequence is CASSLMTVMNTEAFF. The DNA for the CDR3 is TGTGCCAGCAGCCTGATGACTGTGATGAACACTGAAGCTTTCTTT.

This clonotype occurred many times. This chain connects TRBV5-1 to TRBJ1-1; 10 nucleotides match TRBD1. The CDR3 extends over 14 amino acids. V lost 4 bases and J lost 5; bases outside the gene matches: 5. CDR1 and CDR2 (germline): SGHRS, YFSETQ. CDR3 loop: CASSIGTGETEAFF. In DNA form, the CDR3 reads TGCGCCAGCAGCATTGGGACAGGGGAAACTGAAGCTTTCTTT. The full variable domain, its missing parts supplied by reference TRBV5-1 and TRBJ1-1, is KAGVTQTPRYLIKTRGQQVTLSCSPISGHRSVSWYQQTPGQGLQFLFEYFSETQRNKGNFPGRFSGRQFSNSRSEMNVSTLELGDSALYLCASSIGTGETEAFFGQGTRLTVV.

The CDR3, as DNA: TGCGCCAGCAGCCAAGATAAAGGGGTTAACTATGGCTACACCTTC. Translation: CASSQDKGVNYGYTF. This chain connects TRBV4-3 to TRBJ1-2; a possible D gene is TRBD1 (5 bases). The CDR3 runs to 15 residues. Germline assignment: CDR1 LGHNA and CDR2 YSLEER. V was trimmed by 0 bases and J by 1 base, leaving 9 bases between them.

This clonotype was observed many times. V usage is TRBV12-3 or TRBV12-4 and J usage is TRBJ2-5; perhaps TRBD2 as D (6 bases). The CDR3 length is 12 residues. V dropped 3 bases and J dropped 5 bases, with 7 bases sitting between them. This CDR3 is CASSFRGETQYF. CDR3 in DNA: TGTGCCAGCAGTTTTCGGGGGGAGACCCAGTACTTC.

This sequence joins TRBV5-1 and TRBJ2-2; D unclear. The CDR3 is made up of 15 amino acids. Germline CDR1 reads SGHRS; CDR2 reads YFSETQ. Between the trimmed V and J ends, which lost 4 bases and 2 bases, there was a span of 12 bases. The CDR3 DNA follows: TGCGCCAGCAGCCCCGCCGTTAGCAACACCGGGGAGCTGTTTTTT. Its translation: CASSPAVSNTGELFF.

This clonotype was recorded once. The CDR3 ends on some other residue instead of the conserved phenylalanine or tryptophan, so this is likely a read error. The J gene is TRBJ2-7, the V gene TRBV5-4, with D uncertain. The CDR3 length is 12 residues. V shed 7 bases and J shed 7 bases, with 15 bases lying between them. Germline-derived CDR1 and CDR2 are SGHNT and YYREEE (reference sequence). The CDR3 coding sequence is TGTGCCAGCGGAACGGACCCTAGGGAGCAGTACTTA. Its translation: CASGTDPREQYL.

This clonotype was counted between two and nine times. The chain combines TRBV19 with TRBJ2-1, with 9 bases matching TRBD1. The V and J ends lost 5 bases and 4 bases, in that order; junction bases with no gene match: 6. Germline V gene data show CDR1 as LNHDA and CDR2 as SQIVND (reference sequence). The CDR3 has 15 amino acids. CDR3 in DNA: TGTGCCAGTAGTGCCCGACAGGGGGTGTACAATGAGCAGTTCTTC. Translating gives CASSARQGVYNEQFF.

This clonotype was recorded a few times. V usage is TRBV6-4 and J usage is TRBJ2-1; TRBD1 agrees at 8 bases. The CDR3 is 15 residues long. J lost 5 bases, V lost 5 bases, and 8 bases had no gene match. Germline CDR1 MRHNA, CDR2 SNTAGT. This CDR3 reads CASSLTGGINNEQFF. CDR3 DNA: TGTGCCAGCAGTCTTACAGGGGGGATCAACAATGAGCAGTTCTTC.

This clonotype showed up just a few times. For the CDR3, the DNA is TGTGCCAGCAGCTTGAGTCAGAGGATCGGCGGAGCCTATGGCTACACCTTC. This codes for CASSLSQRIGGAYGYTF. The chain employs TRBV5-5 and TRBJ1-2; D is ambiguous. Trimming removed 1 base from V and 4 bases from J, with 20 bases in between. This CDR3 is 17 amino acids long. Germline V CDR1 and CDR2: SGHKS, YYEKEE (reference sequence).

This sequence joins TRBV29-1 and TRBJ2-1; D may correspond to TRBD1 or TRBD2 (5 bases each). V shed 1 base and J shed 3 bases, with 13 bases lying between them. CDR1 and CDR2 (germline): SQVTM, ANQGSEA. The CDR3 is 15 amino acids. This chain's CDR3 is CSVEVGTTVYNEQFF. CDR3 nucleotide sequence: TGCAGCGTTGAAGTCGGGACGACAGTCTACAATGAGCAGTTCTTC.

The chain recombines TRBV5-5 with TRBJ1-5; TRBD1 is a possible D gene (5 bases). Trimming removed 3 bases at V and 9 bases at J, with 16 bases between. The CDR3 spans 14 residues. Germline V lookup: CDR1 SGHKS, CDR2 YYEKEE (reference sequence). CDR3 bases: TGTGCCAGCAGCTGGGGCCGTGCCGGCTCGCCCCAGCATTTT. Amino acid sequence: CASSWGRAGSPQHF.

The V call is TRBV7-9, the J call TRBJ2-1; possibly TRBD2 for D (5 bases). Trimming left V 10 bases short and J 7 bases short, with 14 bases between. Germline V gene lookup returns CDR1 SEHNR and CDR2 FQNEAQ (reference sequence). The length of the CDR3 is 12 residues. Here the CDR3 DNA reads TGTGCCAACCCACCTCGAGGGAATGAGCAGTTCTTC. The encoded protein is CANPPRGNEQFF.

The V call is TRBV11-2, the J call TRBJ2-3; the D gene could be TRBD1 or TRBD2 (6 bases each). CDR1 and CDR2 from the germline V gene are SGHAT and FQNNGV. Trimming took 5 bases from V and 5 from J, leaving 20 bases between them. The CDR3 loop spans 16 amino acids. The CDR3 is CASSPRGRGGGDTQYF. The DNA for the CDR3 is TGTGCCAGCAGCCCAAGGGGCAGGGGAGGTGGAGATACGCAGTATTTT. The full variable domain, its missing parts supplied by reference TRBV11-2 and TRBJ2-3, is EAGVAQSPRYKIIEKRQSVAFWCNPISGHATLYWYQQILGQGPKLLIQFQNNGVVDDSQLPKDRFSAERLKGVDSTLKIQPAKLEDSAVYLCASSPRGRGGGDTQYFGPGTRLTVL.

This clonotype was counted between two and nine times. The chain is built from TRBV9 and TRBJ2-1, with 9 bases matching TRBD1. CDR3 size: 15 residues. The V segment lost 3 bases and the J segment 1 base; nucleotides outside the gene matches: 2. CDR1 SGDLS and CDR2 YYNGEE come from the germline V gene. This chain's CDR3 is CASSDGQGSYNEQFF. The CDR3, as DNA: TGTGCCAGCAGCGATGGACAGGGGTCCTACAATGAGCAGTTCTTC.

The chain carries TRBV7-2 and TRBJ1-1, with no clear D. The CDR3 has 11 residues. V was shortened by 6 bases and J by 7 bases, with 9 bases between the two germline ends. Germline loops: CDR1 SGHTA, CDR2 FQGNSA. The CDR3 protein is CASSRSDEAFF. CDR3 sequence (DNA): TGTGCCAGCAGTAGGTCGGATGAAGCTTTCTTT.

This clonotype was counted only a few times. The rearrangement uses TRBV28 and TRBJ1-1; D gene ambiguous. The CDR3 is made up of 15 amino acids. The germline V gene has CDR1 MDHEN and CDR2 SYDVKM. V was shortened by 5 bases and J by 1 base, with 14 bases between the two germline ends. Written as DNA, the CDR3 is TGTGCCAGCAGTCTCCCAGCCGCGGGGAACACTGAAGCTTTCTTT. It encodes CASSLPAAGNTEAFF.

The CDR3 DNA reads TGTGCCAGCAGCAAAACAGGGCCGTACGTC. Its protein is CASSKTGPYV. The V gene is TRBV6-2 or TRBV6-3, the J gene TRBJ2-7; D may be TRBD1 (6 bases). From germline, CDR1 is MNHEY and CDR2 SVGEGT. The ends were cut back, 6 bases at V and 12 bases at J, with 12 bases in the middle. This CDR3 region has 10 residues.

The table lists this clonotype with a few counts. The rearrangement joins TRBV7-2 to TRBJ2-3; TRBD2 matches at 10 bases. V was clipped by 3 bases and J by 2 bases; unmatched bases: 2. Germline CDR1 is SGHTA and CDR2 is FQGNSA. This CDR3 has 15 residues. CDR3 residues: CASSLGLAYTDTQYF. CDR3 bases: TGTGCCAGCAGCTTGGGACTAGCGTACACAGATACGCAGTATTTT.